Following are 25 T cell receptor beta chains from one sample sequenced in a study of T-cell reconstitution after alpha-beta-depleted transplantation in children (dated by TCRdb to the mid-2010s). Per the publication, the treatment or condition label means: allogeneic hematopoietic cell transplantation with graft depleted of TCRalphabeta T cells and CD19 B cells. Receptors were amplified or captured by PCR. The reads were generated on an Illumina HiSeq 2500. Molecular barcoding was employed in the preparation of TCR libraries, with unique molecular identifiers being used to normalize TCRbeta repertoire quantification. Starting from the raw public reads, TCRdb applied fastp trimming at Q25, assembled clones with MiXCR and retained in-frame beta chains. CDR3 protein duplicates are merged, each entry listing the most common genes and DNA. In all, the sample holds fewer than 1 million distinct CDR3 sequences, and about 16% of those were seen once. The top ten clones comprise around 5% of the sample.

The source material was PBMCs, mostly from graft donor cells, sampled 360 days after TCRalphabeta/CD19-depleted stem cell transplant. The receptors stem from a male patient younger than 18 who had a stem cell transplant for acute lymphoblastic leukemia, so the T cells may come from the graft donor.

This clonotype came up many times. This chain joins TRBV4-1 and TRBJ2-1; D is possibly TRBD2 (6 bases). The CDR3 is made up of 15 amino acids. Germline V CDR1 and CDR2: MGHRA, YSYEKL. Trimming took 0 bases from V and 14 from J, leaving 20 bases between them. The CDR3, as DNA: TGCGCCAGCAGCCAAGAGGCTAGCGTTACCCCTGGTGAGTTCTTC. It translates to CASSQEASVTPGEFF.

This clonotype has just a few counts. The CDR3 reads CASSFNTRGETQYF. Written as DNA, the CDR3 is TGTGCCAGCAGTTTCAACACCAGAGGGGAGACCCAGTACTTC. This chain links TRBV12-3 or TRBV12-4 with TRBJ2-5; perhaps TRBD2 as D (5 bases). CDR3 length: 14 amino acids. V dropped 3 bases and J dropped 5 bases, with 13 bases sitting between them.

The chain uses TRBV5-5 and TRBJ2-2; weak D call: TRBD2 (5 bases). The germline V gene encodes CDR1 SGHKS and CDR2 YYEKEE (reference sequence). The CDR3 has 13 residues. Trimming cost V 2 bases and J 4 bases, with 6 bases left between them. CDR3 nucleotide sequence: TGTGCCAGCAGCTTCGGGATCACCGGGGAGCTGTTTTTT. Translated: CASSFGITGELFF.

The table lists this clonotype with a few counts. Written as DNA, the CDR3 is TGTGCCAGCAGTACCTGGGACAGACCCACGGTATCGTTCCCCACCGGGGAGCTGTTTTTT. Translation gives CASSTWDRPTVSFPTGELFF. J is TRBJ2-2 and V is TRBV2; 7 bases fit TRBD1. CDR1 is SNHLY and CDR2 is FYNNEI in the germline V gene. The V gene end was trimmed by 5 bases and the J gene end by 4 bases; junction bases not matched to a gene: 22. The CDR3 has 20 residues.

This clonotype was picked up a small number of times. The chain links TRBV4-1 to TRBJ2-5; 8 nucleotides agree with TRBD2. Trimming at V came to 4 bases and at J to 4 bases, leaving 5 bases not matched to a gene. This CDR3 is 14 amino acids long. In germline, CDR1 is MGHRA, CDR2 YSYEKL. The CDR3 is CASSLKAGVETQYF. As DNA, the CDR3 is TGCGCCAGCAGCCTAAAAGCGGGAGTAGAGACCCAGTACTTC.

This clonotype was picked up many times. The rearrangement links TRBV25-1 to TRBJ2-1; the match to TRBD2 covers 9 bases. Germline V gene lookup returns CDR1 MGHDK and CDR2 SYGVNS. The CDR3 loop spans 17 amino acids. The junction had 14 bases not matched to a gene; V was cut back by 6 bases and J by 5 bases. CDR3 DNA sequence: TGTGCCAGCAGATCCCAGGTAGTAGCGGGAGACCACAATGAGCAGTTCTTC. This sequence encodes CASRSQVVAGDHNEQFF.

There are many counts of this clonotype. The chain links TRBV7-2 to TRBJ2-5; D might be TRBD1 (6 bases). The germline V and J ends were trimmed by 5 bases and 1 base, with 17 bases remaining between them. The germline V gene encodes CDR1 SGHTA and CDR2 FQGNSA. This CDR3 region has 16 residues. The CDR3, as DNA: TGTGCCAGCAGCCCGAGTCACTACAGGGCCCAAGAGACCCAGTACTTC. Translation gives CASSPSHYRAQETQYF.

This chain joins TRBV7-8 and TRBJ2-5; TRBD2 aligns across 13 bases. The CDR3 length is 18 residues. The junction had 9 bases not matched to a gene; V was cut back by 0 bases and J by 5 bases. Germline V gene sequence: CDR1 SGHVS, CDR2 FQNEAQ. The CDR3 spells CASSLAIRTSGRSETQYF. DNA for the CDR3: TGTGCCAGCAGCTTAGCGATCAGGACTAGCGGGAGATCGGAGACCCAGTACTTC.

The sample holds many counts of this clonotype. V is TRBV13 and J is TRBJ2-5; no firm D call. Trimming removed 5 bases from V and 4 bases from J, with 17 bases in between. Germline V gene lookup returns CDR1 PRHDT and CDR2 FYEKMQ (reference sequence). The CDR3 contains 15 residues. The CDR3 spells CASSLLGKDGETQYF. The CDR3 DNA follows: TGTGCCAGCAGCCTCCTGGGGAAGGATGGAGAGACCCAGTACTTC.

This clonotype was recorded many times. The V gene is TRBV20-1, the J gene TRBJ1-3; D might be TRBD1 (5 bases). The CDR3 has 14 amino acids. The V and J ends lost 2 bases and 1 base respectively, with 9 bases between them. In germline, CDR1 is DFQATT, CDR2 SNEGSKA (reference sequence). The CDR3 nucleotides read TGCAGTGCTAGATTGGGGGAGTCTGGAAACACCATATATTTT. Translation: CSARLGESGNTIYF.

The chain joins TRBV5-1 to TRBJ2-7; D is tentatively TRBD1 or TRBD2 (5 bases each). Germline V gene data show CDR1 as SGHRS and CDR2 as YFSETQ. The CDR3 extends over 11 amino acids. Between the trimmed V and J ends, which lost 6 bases and 7 bases, there was a span of 11 bases. CDR3 coding DNA: TGCGCCAGCACCTACGAGGGGGAGCAGTACTTC. Encoded protein: CASTYEGEQYF.

The chain carries TRBV7-8 and TRBJ2-3; tentative D call: TRBD1 (5 bases). The CDR3 runs to 15 residues. V lost 0 bases to trimming and J lost 3 bases, with 10 bases between them. From germline, CDR1 is SGHVS and CDR2 FQNEAQ. In DNA, the CDR3 is TGTGCCAGCAGCTTAGCGACAGTACTAACAGATACGCAGTATTTT. Protein product: CASSLATVLTDTQYF.

CDR3 in amino acids: CASSHSGGSYNEQFF. In DNA, the CDR3 is TGCGCCAGCTCCCATAGCGGCGGGTCCTACAATGAGCAGTTCTTC. V and J are TRBV5-1 and TRBJ2-1, with D possibly being TRBD2 (6 bases). Per the germline V gene, CDR1 is SGHRS and CDR2 is YFSETQ. Trimming cost V 7 bases and J 1 base, with 15 bases left between them. This CDR3 has 15 residues.

The sample holds a few counts of this clonotype. This rearrangement joins TRBV12-3 or TRBV12-4 to TRBJ2-3, with D unresolved. With 2 bases removed from V and 1 base from J, the gap between germline ends came to 7 bases. CDR3 length: 14 residues. The DNA for the CDR3 is TGTGCCAGCAGTTTATTTGGCGGCACAGATACGCAGTATTTT. The encoded protein is CASSLFGGTDTQYF.

This clonotype was counted at least ten times. CDR3 sequence (DNA): TGCGCCAGCAGCTTGAGGGGGGCTTACAATGAGCAGTTCTTC. This codes for CASSLRGAYNEQFF. The genes are TRBV5-1 and TRBJ2-1; D may correspond to TRBD1 or TRBD2 (6 bases each). Trimming cost V 1 base and J 4 bases, with 9 bases left between them. The germline V gene encodes CDR1 SGHRS and CDR2 YFSETQ. The CDR3 spans 14 residues.

V is TRBV25-1 and J is TRBJ2-1, with 9 bases identical to TRBD1. Germline loops: CDR1 MGHDK, CDR2 SYGVNS. The CDR3 spans 13 residues. The ends lost 5 bases at V and 12 bases at J; junction bases unmatched: 8. The CDR3 sequence: CASSTGTGNVQFF. The CDR3, as DNA: TGTGCCAGCAGTACCGGGACAGGGAACGTGCAGTTCTTC.

This clonotype showed up just a few times. The chain couples TRBV7-2 to TRBJ2-1; D perhaps matches TRBD2 (5 bases). V was cut by 5 bases and J by 2 bases, with 13 bases left in between. This CDR3 contains 15 residues. In germline, CDR1 is SGHTA, CDR2 FQGNSA. The CDR3 protein is CASSDIWTAYNEQFF. For the CDR3, the DNA is TGTGCCAGCAGCGATATTTGGACTGCCTACAATGAGCAGTTCTTC. The full variable domain, its missing parts supplied by reference TRBV7-2 and TRBJ2-1, is GAGVSQSPSNKVTEKGKDVELRCDPISGHTALYWYRQSLGQGLEFLIYFQGNSAPDKSGLPSDRFSAERTGGSVSTLTIQRTQQEDSAVYLCASSDIWTAYNEQFFGPGTRLTVL.

The V and J genes are TRBV11-2 and TRBJ2-5; tentative D call: TRBD2 (5 bases). CDR1 and CDR2 from the germline V gene are SGHAT and FQNNGV. Trimming stripped 5 bases from V and 4 bases from J, with 17 bases between. The CDR3 totals 15 residues. The CDR3 DNA is TGTGCCAGCAGCGTAGGGCCGAGGGTTCTAGAGACCCAGTACTTC. This codes for CASSVGPRVLETQYF.

This clonotype was seen many times. This rearrangement joins TRBV6-6 to TRBJ2-3; a weak D match, TRBD1 (5 bases). CDR1 is MNHNY and CDR2 is SVGAGI in the germline V gene (reference sequence). With 7 bases removed from V and 2 bases from J, the gap between germline ends came to 10 bases. The CDR3 consists of 13 residues. The CDR3 region has the DNA TGTGCCAGCATGGGGCTAAACACAGATACGCAGTATTTT. Its protein is CASMGLNTDTQYF.

This clonotype was found many times. The chain couples TRBV5-1 to TRBJ2-6; perhaps TRBD2 as D (6 bases). CDR1 and CDR2 from the germline V gene are SGHRS and YFSETQ. Between the trimmed V and J ends, which lost 2 bases and 2 bases, there was a span of 8 bases. CDR3 length equals 15 residues. This CDR3 reads CASSFRRAGANVLTF. CDR3 bases: TGCGCCAGCAGCTTCCGGAGGGCTGGGGCCAACGTCCTGACTTTC.

This chain connects TRBV7-9 to TRBJ1-3; D remains unclear. Germline V lookup: CDR1 SEHNR, CDR2 FQNEAQ (reference sequence). The CDR3 is made up of 15 amino acids. Trimming removed 5 bases at V and 0 bases at J, with 11 bases between. The DNA for the CDR3 is TGTGCCAGCAGCCTACTCTTGAGCTCTGGAAACACCATATATTTT. The encoded protein is CASSLLLSSGNTIYF.

The chain links TRBV12-3 or TRBV12-4 to TRBJ1-1; 7 bases are a match to TRBD1. V was clipped by 5 bases and J by 4 bases; unmatched bases: 7. The CDR3 extends over 14 amino acids. The CDR3 region has the DNA TGTGCCAGCAGTGGACAGGTTTTGAGCACTGAAGCTTTCTTT. The encoded protein is CASSGQVLSTEAFF.

This rearrangement joins TRBV5-5 to TRBJ1-2; D gene uncertain. Germline CDR1 is SGHKS and CDR2 is YYEKEE (reference sequence). The CDR3 extends over 15 amino acids. With 4 bases removed from V and 2 bases from J, the gap between germline ends came to 15 bases. CDR3 amino acids: CASSPVVLSNYGYTF. The DNA of the CDR3 is TGTGCCAGCAGCCCGGTAGTTCTGAGCAACTATGGCTACACCTTC.

The J gene is TRBJ2-1, the V gene TRBV11-1, with 14 bases matching TRBD2. The CDR3 runs to 19 residues. V trimming: 0 bases; J trimming: 0 bases; junction bases outside the gene matches: 4. In germline, CDR1 is SGHAT, CDR2 FQDESV (reference sequence). The CDR3 coding sequence is TGTGCCAGCAGCTTAGCCGGGACTAGCGGGAGTCCCTCCTACAATGAGCAGTTCTTC. It is translated as CASSLAGTSGSPSYNEQFF.

This clonotype came up a few times. The J gene is TRBJ1-5, the V gene TRBV20-1; D is unresolved. The CDR3 covers 11 residues. Germline V gene data show CDR1 as DFQATT and CDR2 as SNEGSKA (reference sequence). The V end lost 6 bases, the J end lost 0 bases, and 3 bases lay between the germline ends. The CDR3 coding sequence is TGCAGTGCCGTTAGCAATCAGCCCCAGCATTTT. Translation gives CSAVSNQPQHF.